This T cell receptor beta chain was captured by sequencing in a study of blood T cells in healthy people across ages. Overall study results and limits: Comparison with aged donors showed that long-lived donors had more naive CD4+ cells and higher diversity.

The CDR3 loop spans 13 amino acids. With 6 bases removed from V and 5 bases from J, the gap between germline ends came to 14 bases. Germline V gene data show CDR1 as SGHDT and CDR2 as YYEEEE. Notes on this clonotype: Its matching antigen is unknown.

Through a sample-barcoded 5' primer and a J-beta primer mix, a second PCR was run for about 6 to 11 cycles. Researchers report that each sample yielded at least 2.5 million CDR3-containing paired-end reads. TCRdb reprocessed the 5' RACE reads with MiXCR, giving one entry per CDR3 protein. The sample yields roughly 1.9 million distinct CDR3 sequences, approximately 39% seen once. Sequencing was carried out using blood. This TCR came from a human donor in good health. The chain is built from TRBV5-6 and TRBJ2-5; weak D call: TRBD2 (5 bases). CDR3 coding DNA: TGTGCCAGCATGGACTTTCGTTTGGAGACCCAGTACTTC. Its translation is CASMDFRLETQYF.